Described below is a single TCR beta chain sequence and its context. Deletions cut 0 bases from V and 2 bases from J, with 9 bases between. The CDR3 runs 15 residues. Germline V gives CDR1 KGHSH, CDR2 LQKENI. This specimen comes from a study of regulatory T cells in long-lasting Graves disease. The sample's time point: newly diagnosed GD, antithyroid drugs for less than 3 months. After RNA was extracted from PBMCs, the TCR library was made from it. EDTA tubes held approximately 10 milliliters of peripheral blood from each patient. CDR3-region Arm-PCR and iRepertoire HTBI primers produced the TCR beta libraries. Authors' methods: The study identified more than 50 TRBV and some 15 TRBJ segments across samples. Each CDR3 protein gets one entry after TCRdb re-called the multiplex PCR reads with MiXCR. Clone size and V and J calls follow TCRdb, not the original study. The repertoire consists of about 620,000 distinct CDR3 sequences, with roughly 15% occurring once and the leading ten covering approximately 18%.

The sample was also linked to a second study, of T cells in Graves' hyperthyroidism and ophthalmopathy.

The TCR was taken from a woman in her twenties or thirties with Graves disease. The sequencing here drew on peripheral blood mononuclear cells (PBMCs), taken at new diagnosis, from a patient treated with antithyroid drugs. This chain connects TRBV18 to TRBJ2-3, with unresolved D. The CDR3 DNA follows: TGTGCCAGCTCACCACCCGGGCGAGCCACAGATACGCAGTATTTT. It is translated as CASSPPGRATDTQYF.